This T cell receptor beta chain was obtained from a study of Graves' ophthalmopathy and Graves' hyperthyroidism. This clonotype was found many times. Per the germline V gene, CDR1 is SEHNR and CDR2 is FQNEAQ (reference sequence). This CDR3 has 13 amino acids. The V gene lost 6 bases and the J gene lost 3 bases, with 11 bases spanning the gap. The authors amplified TCR beta CDR3 regions from RNA transcripts. The authors performed first-round RT-PCR with HTBI primers and then a second-round multiplex PCR. TCRdb reprocessed the multiplex PCR reads via MiXCR and lists one record per CDR3 protein. The data show hundreds of thousands of distinct CDR3 sequences, about 40% seen once.

V and J are TRBV7-9 and TRBJ1-1, with D possibly TRBD1 on 6 matching bases. Sample: peripheral blood. The receptor comes from an adult man with Graves' ophthalmopathy. The CDR3 reads CASRNYRDTEAFF. CDR3 in DNA: TGTGCCAGCAGAAACTACAGGGACACTGAAGCTTTCTTT.